The clone carrying this T cell receptor beta chain was detected a few times. The antigen remains unidentified. The sample contains more than one DNA sequence encoding this CDR3. These data belong to a study of glioma-infiltrating T cells after dendritic cell vaccination. Study in general: Dendritic cells derived from monocytes and pulsed with autologous tumor lysate formed the vaccine. Dendritic cell vaccine was injected intradermally three times, biweekly. The study's findings and limits: Few patients contributed both blood and tumor specimens.

Clones were sequenced by immunoSEQ multiplex PCR, and TCRdb holds only the in-frame ones, with some missing. The data hold roughly 47,000 clones, with over 75% observed a single time. Germline values: CDR1 SGHTA, CDR2 FQGNSA. J was trimmed by 2 bases and V by 7 bases; bases with no gene match: 20. The CDR3 loop spans 18 amino acids. This TCR came from a human donor with glioblastoma. This specimen consisted of blood, obtained before dendritic cell vaccination. The chain uses TRBV7-2 and TRBJ2-7; 7 nucleotides match TRBD2. The CDR3 loop is CASKWSGDQILPTYEQYF. The CDR3 DNA reads TGTGCCAGCAAGTGGAGCGGGGACCAAATTCTACCAACCTACGAGCAGTACTTC.